These T cell receptor beta chains were read from a single sample in a study of shared clonotypes between healthy human individuals. TCRdb keeps only in-frame clones here, not all; method: immunoSEQ multiplex PCR. The data hold 1 million to 1.2 million clones, with 60% to 85% observed a single time. Sequenced sample: memory CD4+ T cells from PBMCs. Source of these receptors: a man younger than 30 in good health. Some clones in this sample may be carry-over from other donors' samples. Both conserved end residues are part of each CDR3. Fields, in order: CDR3 DNA, CDR3 protein, V gene, D gene, clone size, J gene. A D gene is named only where the DNA matches it firmly. Some rows mark clone size as missing; the rest say once, few, many or name a class of expanded clone.

TGTGCCAGCAGCCACGGACAGGGACAGACCGGGGAGCTGTTTTTT	CASSHGQGQTGELFF	TRBV5-4	TRBD1	NA	TRBJ2-2
TGTGCCAGCAGCCGGGACAGGGGCTCCTACAATGAGCAGTTCTTC	CASSRDRGSYNEQFF	TRBV5-4	TRBD1	few	TRBJ2-1
TGTGCCAGCAGCCTCCTTGGGGCGGTCTCCTACAATGAGCAGTTCTTC	CASSLLGAVSYNEQFF	TRBV11-2	NA	few	TRBJ2-1
TGTGCCTCACTCCCCCGGGGGCCAGGGGTGTTGAGGGATCCGTTGGAGCAGTACTTC	CASLPRGPGVLRDPLEQYF	TRBV19	NA	few	TRBJ2-7
TGTGCCAGCAGTCCCCCTCTTAGCAATCAGCCCCAGCATTTT	CASSPPLSNQPQHF	TRBV6-6	NA	NA	TRBJ1-5
TGTGCCAGCAGTTACAATTCACCCCTCCACTTT	CASSYNSPLHF	TRBV6-6	NA	NA	TRBJ1-6
TGTGCCAGCAGCTCCAGGGGACAGGGAGGGAGTAGGCAAGAGACCCAGTACTTC	CASSSRGQGGSRQETQYF	TRBV7-2	TRBD1	NA	TRBJ2-5
TGTGCCAGCAGTACGAGGTGGGATTCAACCGGGGAGCTGTTTTTT	CASSTRWDSTGELFF	TRBV27	NA	once	TRBJ2-2
TGTGCCAGCTCACCCGGAGCAGCCTCCTACGAGCAGTACTTC	CASSPGAASYEQYF	TRBV18	NA	NA	TRBJ2-7
TGTGCCAGCAGCCATACAGGGACGAACACCGGGGAGCTGTTTTTT	CASSHTGTNTGELFF	TRBV5-4	NA	few	TRBJ2-2
TGTGCCTGGAGTGTAATGTTGGGCTACACCTTC	CAWSVMLGYTF	TRBV30	NA	NA	TRBJ1-2
TGCGCCAGCAGTACTGGACTAGCCAAAAACATTCAGTACTTC	CASSTGLAKNIQYF	TRBV4-1	NA	NA	TRBJ2-4
TGTGCCAGCTCAGCTCGGGGTTCTAGTGGTCAGCCCCAGCATTTT	CASSARGSSGQPQHF	TRBV18	NA	NA	TRBJ1-5
TGTGCCAGCAGGGGCCCAGGGGGAGAGACCCAGTACTTC	CASRGPGGETQYF	TRBV2	TRBD1	NA	TRBJ2-5
TGTGCCAGCAGTTCAGGGGCTGTGGGAAACACCATATATTTT	CASSSGAVGNTIYF	TRBV28	NA	NA	TRBJ1-3
TGTGCCAGCAGTTGGGATCGGGCGGGAGTGGGGAATGAGCAGTTCTTC	CASSWDRAGVGNEQFF	TRBV2	TRBD2	NA	TRBJ2-1
TGTGCCAGTACCCGGTTGGGGAGAGGCTACACCTTC	CASTRLGRGYTF	TRBV19	NA	NA	TRBJ1-2
TGTGCCAGCAGTGTTCTTTGGGACACTGAAGCTTTCTTT	CASSVLWDTEAFF	TRBV25-1	NA	NA	TRBJ1-1
TGTGCCAGCAGCCAGGATGGGAGGGATTCCTACAATGAGCAGTTCTTC	CASSQDGRDSYNEQFF	TRBV4-2	TRBD2	NA	TRBJ2-1
TGTGCCAGCAGCTGGCCCGCGGGACAGGGTGTGAGGTTGAATCAGCCCCAGCATTTT	CASSWPAGQGVRLNQPQHF	TRBV5-8	TRBD1	NA	TRBJ1-5
TGCGCCAGCAGCATTCTTCCGGGACAGAATCAGCCCCAGCATTTT	CASSILPGQNQPQHF	TRBV5-1	TRBD1	NA	TRBJ1-5
TGTGCCAGCGCTTGGGACTCTGGGGCCAACGTCCTGACTTTC	CASAWDSGANVLTF	TRBV6-6	NA	NA	TRBJ2-6
TGTGCCAGTAGTGTCCGGGACATGTTCGGGCAAGAGACCCAGTACTTC	CASSVRDMFGQETQYF	TRBV19	NA	NA	TRBJ2-5
TGTGCCAGCAGAAGTGGGTGGGCAGGGGGCCACGAGCAGTACTTC	CASRSGWAGGHEQYF	TRBV27	TRBD1	NA	TRBJ2-7
TGTGCCAGCAGCTACTCCCCTGCTACCAGCTCCTACGAGCAGTACTTC	CASSYSPATSSYEQYF	TRBV7-2	NA	once	TRBJ2-7
TGTGCCAGCAGTCCAGAATTATGGGGCTTCCAGCATTTT	CASSPELWGFQHF	TRBV2	NA	few	TRBJ1-5
TGCGCCAGCAGCTTGGGACTAGCGAATTACAATGAGCAGTTCTTC	CASSLGLANYNEQFF	TRBV5-1	TRBD2	few	TRBJ2-1
TGTGCCAGCAGTTACAGCGCCTCGCAGTTCTTC	CASSYSASQFF	TRBV28	NA	NA	TRBJ2-1
TGTGCCACCACCGGGACTAGTGGTTACGAGCAGTACTTC	CATTGTSGYEQYF	TRBV2	TRBD2	few	TRBJ2-7
TGCGCCAGTAGGACAGGGCGGACGACTAATGAAAAACTGTTTTTT	CASRTGRTTNEKLFF	TRBV5-1	TRBD1	NA	TRBJ1-4
TGTGCCAGCAGTCGGGAGCGGGGGAACTACGAGCAGTACTTC	CASSRERGNYEQYF	TRBV6-6	TRBD2	NA	TRBJ2-7
TGTGCCAGCAGTTTATTATTAGCGTTGAACGAGCAGTACTTC	CASSLLLALNEQYF	TRBV28	NA	NA	TRBJ2-7
TGTGCCAGCAGCTTCGATCAGAAAAACAATCAGCCCCAGCATTTT	CASSFDQKNNQPQHF	TRBV7-2	NA	NA	TRBJ1-5
TGTGCCAGCAGCTTGGCCCCTAACCTAGCATCCTACGAGCAGTACTTC	CASSLAPNLASYEQYF	TRBV5-4	NA	NA	TRBJ2-7
TGTGCCAGCAGTGCCGGACAGGGGGTGTTTGGCTACACCTTC	CASSAGQGVFGYTF	TRBV27	TRBD1	many	TRBJ1-2
TGTGCCAGCAGCCATGGACAGGGATTAGCTGAAGCTTTCTTT	CASSHGQGLAEAFF	TRBV7-8	TRBD1	NA	TRBJ1-1
TGTGCCAGCAGTGAGGGGGCGACCGCGCGTGGTTACGGTCAGCCCCAGCATTTT	CASSEGATARGYGQPQHF	TRBV2	NA	NA	TRBJ1-5
TGCGCCAGCAGCCAGGACGGACCTGCGCCATACAATGAGCAGTTCTTC	CASSQDGPAPYNEQFF	TRBV4-3	NA	NA	TRBJ2-1
TGTGCCAGCAGTTTATCGAGGGGGACTGGAAACACCATATATTTT	CASSLSRGTGNTIYF	TRBV27	NA	NA	TRBJ1-3
TGTGCCTGTGAGGCGTCAAGGATGAACACTGAAGCTTTCTTT	CACEASRMNTEAFF	TRBV28	NA	NA	TRBJ1-1
TGTGCCAGCAGCCCCCGACTAGCGGGAGGGTCTGTTGAGCAGTTCTTC	CASSPRLAGGSVEQFF	TRBV11-2	TRBD2	NA	TRBJ2-1
TGCGCCAGCATGGGGACAGGGTACAATGAGCAGTTCTTC	CASMGTGYNEQFF	TRBV5-1	TRBD1	NA	TRBJ2-1
TGTGCCAGCAGCTCCGCGACCAGCTCCTACGAGCAGTACTTC	CASSSATSSYEQYF	TRBV7-2	NA	NA	TRBJ2-7
TGTGCCACGCGAGCCTCCGGGACAGGAAGCTCCTACGAGCAGTACTTC	CATRASGTGSSYEQYF	TRBV10-3	TRBD1	NA	TRBJ2-7
TGTGCCTGGAGTACCGGGGGTTCTGGGGCTTTTGGAAACACCATATATTTT	CAWSTGGSGAFGNTIYF	TRBV30	NA	NA	TRBJ1-3
TGTGCCAGCAGCCCCTTTTATGCAGGCACCTACGAGCAGTACTTC	CASSPFYAGTYEQYF	TRBV6-1	NA	NA	TRBJ2-7
TGTGCCAGCAATCCAGCGGGGTACAATGAGCAGTTCTTC	CASNPAGYNEQFF	TRBV6-5	TRBD2	NA	TRBJ2-1
TGCGCCAGCAGCCCAACCGGGACCAGCACCGGGGAGCTGTTTTTT	CASSPTGTSTGELFF	TRBV5-1	NA	NA	TRBJ2-2
TGTGCCAGCAGCGTTGGGTACGGCACTGAAGCTTTCTTT	CASSVGYGTEAFF	TRBV9	NA	NA	TRBJ1-1
TGCGCCAGCACCCCCGCGGCAGGAGGCACAGATACGCAGTATTTT	CASTPAAGGTDTQYF	TRBV5-1	NA	NA	TRBJ2-3
TGTGCCAGCAGTTTTTCGGGGTTGGGCACTGAAGCTTTCTTT	CASSFSGLGTEAFF	TRBV28	NA	NA	TRBJ1-1
TGTGCCAGCAGTCGACAGGGGGCTGCCCCCTCTGGCTACACCTTC	CASSRQGAAPSGYTF	TRBV2	TRBD1	NA	TRBJ1-2
TGTGCCAGCAGCTTAGGCACCGGGACCAGGACCGGGGAGCTGTTTTTT	CASSLGTGTRTGELFF	TRBV13	NA	NA	TRBJ2-2